Shown below are 9 T cell receptor beta chains from a single sample sequenced in a study of blood T cells in healthy people across ages (dated by TCRdb to the mid-2010s). To prepare the library, 5' RACE was applied. Sequencer: Illumina HiSeq 2500. The second PCR ran for roughly 7 to 11 cycles and used a J-beta primer mix along with a sample-barcoded 5' primer. TCRdb ran its own pipeline on the public reads, namely fastp trimming at Q25 and MiXCR clone calling, and kept in-frame beta chains. Rows are unified per CDR3 protein, each entry keeping the most common DNA and genes. This sample has over a million distinct CDR3 sequences in its table, and roughly 45% of those were observed once. The ten largest account for less than 8% of the sample. The sequenced sample consisted of blood. The receptor set was obtained from a young woman in good health.

The gene calls are TRBV20-1 and TRBJ1-2, with 8 bases lining up with TRBD1. The CDR3 has 15 amino acids. V gave up 0 bases and J gave up 6 bases; unmatched junction bases: 9. Germline CDR1 reads DFQATT; CDR2 reads SNEGSKA (reference sequence). CDR3 in amino acids: CSARDLTGGVNGYTF. DNA for the CDR3: TGCAGTGCTAGAGATCTTACAGGGGGAGTGAATGGCTACACCTTC.

This rearrangement joins TRBV9 to TRBJ1-1; maybe TRBD1 (6 bases). V lost 0 bases, J lost 5 bases, and 14 bases lay in between. CDR1 SGDLS and CDR2 YYNGEE come from the germline V gene. The CDR3 contains 15 residues. The CDR3 loop is CASSVEDSSFTEAFF. The CDR3 nucleotides are TGTGCCAGCAGCGTAGAGGACAGTTCATTTACTGAAGCTTTCTTT.

This clonotype occurred a few times. V usage is TRBV20-1 and J usage is TRBJ2-7; D is unclear. With 1 base removed from V and 2 bases from J, the gap between germline ends came to 9 bases. The CDR3 has 13 residues. Per the germline V gene, CDR1 is DFQATT and CDR2 is SNEGSKA (reference sequence). The CDR3 spells CSARAAFTYEQYF. Here the CDR3 DNA reads TGCAGTGCTAGAGCGGCTTTCACCTACGAGCAGTACTTC.

The CDR3 loop is CASRSALGEGDYGYTF. CDR3 coding DNA: TGTGCCAGCAGATCTGCCCTAGGTGAGGGTGACTATGGCTACACCTTC. The chain employs TRBV6-1 and TRBJ1-2; D call uncertain. The CDR3 loop spans 16 amino acids. Trimming cost V 6 bases and J 3 bases, with 20 bases left between them. Germline assignment: CDR1 MNHNS and CDR2 SASEGT.

In its sample, this clonotype was seen a few times. V and J are TRBV4-1 and TRBJ2-1, with 11 bases identical to TRBD1. With V trimmed by 8 bases and J by 7 bases, 7 bases remained unmatched. Germline V CDR1 and CDR2: MGHRA, YSYEKL. This CDR3 has 14 residues. The CDR3 nucleotides read TGCGCCAGCGATGCCGGGACAGGGGGAAATGAGCAGTTCTTC. This codes for CASDAGTGGNEQFF.

V gene TRBV7-9 combines with J gene TRBJ1-2; D unclear. The CDR3 contains 14 residues. Looked up from germline, CDR1 is SEHNR and CDR2 is FQNEAQ (reference sequence). Trimming removed 1 base from V and 5 bases from J, with 11 bases in between. This CDR3 is CASSLEKGPYGYTF. The CDR3, as DNA: TGTGCCAGCAGCTTAGAAAAAGGTCCTTATGGCTACACCTTC.

On this clonotype: Possible read error: a much larger clone is one base away. V and J are TRBV10-1 and TRBJ1-1, with 7 bases matching TRBD1. V trimming: 6 bases; J trimming: 5 bases; junction bases outside the gene matches: 9. This CDR3 region has 14 residues. CDR1 and CDR2 (germline): WNHNN, SYGVQD (reference sequence). CDR3 in DNA: TGCGCCAGCAGGGACCAGGGGGTTAGGACTGAAGCTTTCTTT. The encoded protein is CASRDQGVRTEAFF.

This clonotype turned up a few times. The chain combines TRBV6-5 with TRBJ2-5; 8 bases line up with TRBD2. Trimming at V came to 6 bases and at J to 2 bases, leaving 11 bases not matched to a gene. The CDR3 has 16 residues. In germline, CDR1 is MNHEY, CDR2 SVGAGI. The CDR3 DNA reads TGTGCCAGCAGACCCTCAGCGGGGGTATCACAAGAGACCCAGTACTTC. This gives the protein CASRPSAGVSQETQYF.

The chain recombines TRBV12-3 or TRBV12-4 with TRBJ2-2; no clear D gene. V was pared by 6 bases and J by 0 bases, with 14 bases between. There are 16 residues in the CDR3. The DNA for the CDR3 is TGTGCCAGCAGCCACCTTGGACGGACGAACACCGGGGAGCTGTTTTTT. Its protein is CASSHLGRTNTGELFF.